These 27 T cell receptor beta chains were all obtained from the same sample, sequenced in a study of radiotherapy plus CTLA-4 blockade in lung cancer. Only in-frame clones appear in the TCRdb table, and some are missing; sequencing was by immunoSEQ multiplex PCR. Altogether approximately 69,000 clones are present, more than 75% being singletons, with the ten largest covering about 6.7%. Sequences were derived from peripheral blood, sampled from a patient treated with radiotherapy plus ipilimumab. Every receptor here comes from a human donor with non-small cell lung cancer who had a complete response to radiotherapy plus ipilimumab.

The chain carries TRBV9 and TRBJ2-5; D call uncertain. The CDR3 length is 13 residues. Germline loops: CDR1 SGDLS, CDR2 YYNGEE. Deletions cut 2 bases from V and 1 base from J, with 6 bases between. CDR3 bases: TGTGCCAGCAGCGTTAGCCCCCAAGAGACCCAGTACTTC. It translates to CASSVSPQETQYF.

This clone was counted ten times or more. This sequence joins TRBV6-5 and TRBJ2-5; D is perhaps TRBD1 (6 bases). The germline V gene encodes CDR1 MNHEY and CDR2 SVGAGI. The ends were cut back, 5 bases at V and 5 bases at J, with 9 bases in the middle. This CDR3 spans 12 amino acids. The CDR3 sequence is CASSTGLETQYF. Written as DNA, the CDR3 is TGTGCCAGCAGTACAGGGCTGGAGACCCAGTACTTC.

The V call is TRBV27, the J call TRBJ2-7, with D tentatively TRBD1 or TRBD2 (6 bases each). This CDR3 has 17 amino acids. V was cut by 2 bases and J by 0 bases, with 17 bases left in between. CDR1 and CDR2 (germline): MNHEY, SMNVEV (reference sequence). This chain's CDR3 is CASSLNAAGGGSYEQYF. CDR3 in DNA: TGTGCCAGCAGTTTAAACGCAGCAGGAGGGGGCTCCTACGAGCAGTACTTC.

This clone was counted only a few times. V is TRBV10-3 and J is TRBJ2-7, with D possibly matching TRBD2 (5 bases). The germline V gene encodes CDR1 ENHRY and CDR2 SYGVKD. The V end was cut by 6 bases, the J end by 3 bases, with 12 bases between. The CDR3 runs to 13 residues. The CDR3 protein is CAIREEPHYEQYV. The CDR3 DNA sequence: TGTGCCATCAGGGAGGAACCCCACTACGAGCAGTACGTC.

V gene TRBV2 combines with J gene TRBJ2-1; D uncertain. From germline, CDR1 is SNHLY and CDR2 FYNNEI. This CDR3 is 13 amino acids long. The V end was cut by 6 bases, the J end by 10 bases, with 16 bases between. CDR3 sequence: CASRRESKTEQFF. CDR3 sequence (DNA): TGTGCCAGCAGGAGAGAAAGTAAGACCGAGCAGTTCTTC.

The chain is built from TRBV6-6 and TRBJ2-1, with D possibly matching TRBD2 (5 bases). Trimming took off 5 bases at V and 4 bases at J, with 12 bases between the two ends. CDR3 size: 14 residues. Germline V gene data show CDR1 as MNHNY and CDR2 as SVGAGI (reference sequence). CDR3 residues: CASSRERSYNEQFF. For the CDR3, the DNA is TGTGCCAGCAGTCGGGAACGGAGTTACAATGAGCAGTTCTTC.

This clone was counted between two and nine times. V gene TRBV7-9 combines with J gene TRBJ2-7; TRBD2 matches at 10 bases. The CDR3 runs 16 residues. Per the germline V gene, CDR1 is SEHNR and CDR2 is FQNEAQ (reference sequence). The V gene end was trimmed by 5 bases and the J gene end by 0 bases; junction bases not matched to a gene: 7. The CDR3: CASSQGLAEHSYEQYV. In nucleotides, the CDR3 is TGTGCCAGCAGCCAAGGACTAGCGGAGCACTCCTACGAGCAGTACGTC.

The chain couples TRBV2 to TRBJ1-1, with D maybe TRBD1 (5 bases). V lost 5 bases, J lost 5 bases, and 15 bases lay in between. Per germline, CDR1 SNHLY and CDR2 FYNNEI. There are 14 residues in the CDR3. The CDR3 region is CASSSQGKGTEAFF. The CDR3, as DNA: TGTGCCAGCAGTAGTCAGGGAAAGGGAACTGAAGCTTTCTTT.

The chain carries TRBV19 and TRBJ1-1, with D maybe TRBD1 (5 bases). V was cut by 9 bases and J by 5 bases, with 16 bases left in between. This CDR3 has 13 amino acids. CDR1 is LNHDA and CDR2 is SQIVND in the germline V gene (reference sequence). The DNA for the CDR3 is TGTGCCAGCCGCAAGACAGTTAGGACTGAAGCTTTCTTT. Translated, it gives CASRKTVRTEAFF.

The chain carries TRBV9 and TRBJ2-3; 8 nucleotides align to TRBD2. Per the germline V gene, CDR1 is SGDLS and CDR2 is YYNGEE. V gave up 3 bases and J gave up 0 bases; unmatched junction bases: 6. This CDR3 comprises 16 residues. As DNA, the CDR3 is TGTGCCAGCAGCGCCGCGGGGGGCCAAAGCACAGATACGCAGTATTTT. The encoded protein is CASSAAGGQSTDTQYF.

This clone was observed once. The genes are TRBV11-2 and TRBJ1-1; D is undetermined. CDR3 length: 13 residues. Trimming shortened V by 5 bases and J by 3 bases, and 10 bases separated the two germline ends. In germline, CDR1 is SGHAT, CDR2 FQNNGV. The CDR3 DNA reads TGTGCCAGCAGCCTGGCCCGGTACACTGAAGCTTTCTTT. This codes for CASSLARYTEAFF.

The V call is TRBV7-9, the J call TRBJ2-6; D ambiguous. Trimming removed 7 bases at V and 7 bases at J, with 17 bases between. The CDR3 totals 15 residues. CDR1 is SEHNR, CDR2 FQNEAQ, per germline (reference sequence). The CDR3 protein is CASIKAARRANVLTF. CDR3 sequence (DNA): TGTGCCAGCATCAAGGCCGCCAGAAGAGCCAACGTCCTGACTTTC.

The chain uses TRBV4-1 and TRBJ2-7, with 7 bases matching TRBD2. The CDR3 has 15 residues. J lost 3 bases, V lost 4 bases, and 9 bases had no gene match. Germline CDR1 is MGHRA and CDR2 is YSYEKL. CDR3 nucleotide sequence: TGCGCCAGCAGCCCCTTGGCGGGGGACCTCTACGAGCAGTACTTC. Its protein product is CASSPLAGDLYEQYF.

J is TRBJ2-2 and V is TRBV5-4; 8 bases map to TRBD1. The CDR3 runs 15 residues. Germline lookup yields CDR1 SGHNT and CDR2 YYREEE (reference sequence). J lost 5 bases, V lost 6 bases, and 9 bases had no gene match. The CDR3 region is CASTLDRGWTGELFF. CDR3 DNA: TGTGCCAGCACCTTAGACAGGGGATGGACCGGGGAGCTGTTTTTT.

The gene calls are TRBV2 and TRBJ2-1; D may correspond to TRBD1 or TRBD2 (5 bases each). This CDR3 contains 15 residues. V lost 6 bases, J lost 8 bases, and 20 bases lay in between. Germline V gene lookup returns CDR1 SNHLY and CDR2 FYNNEI. The CDR3 here is CASSSQGARGDEQFF. CDR3 coding DNA: TGTGCCAGCAGCTCCCAAGGGGCCCGAGGGGATGAGCAGTTCTTC.

With respect to this clone: Other DNA sequences in this specimen translate into the identical CDR3. The J gene is TRBJ2-3, the V gene TRBV5-1; D gene unclear. Trimming removed 2 bases from V and 4 bases from J, with 5 bases in between. CDR1 is SGHRS and CDR2 is YFSETQ in the germline V gene. The CDR3 is 12 residues long. The CDR3 sequence: CASSLLADTQYF. CDR3 in DNA: TGCGCCAGCAGCTTATTGGCAGATACGCAGTATTTT. The full variable domain, in which reference TRBV5-1 and TRBJ2-3 provide the parts outside the CDR3, is KAGVTQTPRYLIKTRGQQVTLSCSPISGHRSVSWYQQTPGQGLQFLFEYFSETQRNKGNFPGRFSGRQFSNSRSEMNVSTLELGDSALYLCASSLLADTQYFGPGTRLTVL.

V gene TRBV19 combines with J gene TRBJ2-6; D may be TRBD1 (6 bases). Germline V CDR1 and CDR2: LNHDA, SQIVND (reference sequence). The CDR3 spans 15 residues. V dropped 3 bases and J dropped 3 bases, with 9 bases sitting between them. CDR3 protein: CASSMNRDGANVLTF. DNA of the CDR3: TGTGCCAGTAGTATGAACAGGGATGGGGCCAACGTCCTGACTTTC. Supplemented by reference TRBV19 and TRBJ2-6, the full variable domain reads DGGITQSPKYLFRKEGQNVTLSCEQNLNHDAMYWYRQDPGQGLRLIYYSQIVNDFQKGDIAEGYSVSREKKESFPLTVTSAQKNPTAFYLCASSMNRDGANVLTFGAGSRLTVL.

Comments on this clone: The sample has other DNA sequences that encode this CDR3 too. The rearrangement uses TRBV9 and TRBJ2-1; 7 nucleotides align to TRBD2. Germline assignment: CDR1 SGDLS and CDR2 YYNGEE. V shed 0 bases and J 6 bases; nucleotides not matched to a gene: 6. The CDR3 consists of 15 residues. CDR3 sequence (DNA): TGTGCCAGCAGCGTAGCGGCGGGGGAGCTCAATGAGCAGTTCTTC. It yields the protein CASSVAAGELNEQFF.

The chain links TRBV19 to TRBJ2-7, with TRBD1 matching over 7 bases. Per the germline V gene, CDR1 is LNHDA and CDR2 is SQIVND (reference sequence). Trimming cost V 5 bases and J 1 base; bases outside gene matches: 8. The CDR3 consists of 15 residues. CDR3 nucleotide sequence: TGTGCCAGTAGTCCCCCGGGGACAGTTTCCTACGAGCAGTACTTC. Protein sequence: CASSPPGTVSYEQYF.

The count of this clone is one. The V call is TRBV11-3, the J call TRBJ2-1; weak D call: TRBD2 (7 bases). The germline V gene encodes CDR1 SGHNT and CDR2 YENEEA. The CDR3 sequence is 17 residues long. V lost 5 bases and J 3 bases, leaving 20 bases between the germline ends. The CDR3 nucleotides are TGTGCCAGCAGCCCCGGGAGGAGGGGGACTGACTACAATGAGCAGTTCTTC. This translates into CASSPGRRGTDYNEQFF. The full variable domain, with the rest looked up from reference TRBV11-3 and TRBJ2-1, is EAGVVQSPRYKIIEKKQPVAFWCNPISGHNTLYWYLQNLGQGPELLIRYENEEAVDDSQLPKDRFSAERLKGVDSTLKIQPAELGDSAVYLCASSPGRRGTDYNEQFFGPGTRLTVL.

This clone has only one observation. The chain employs TRBV5-4 and TRBJ2-2; D unclear. The V end lost 0 bases, the J end lost 0 bases, and 9 bases lay between the germline ends. CDR1 is SGHNT and CDR2 is YYREEE in the germline V gene (reference sequence). The CDR3 is made up of 16 amino acids. CDR3 coding DNA: TGTGCCAGCAGCTTGGGAATGGCATCGAACACCGGGGAGCTGTTTTTT. This sequence encodes CASSLGMASNTGELFF.

The chain uses TRBV5-1 and TRBJ1-3, with unresolved D. Germline V CDR1 and CDR2: SGHRS, YFSETQ. The CDR3 runs to 16 residues. Trimming cost V 3 bases and J 0 bases, with 13 bases left between them. The CDR3 sequence is CASSSGAGSSGNTIYF. The CDR3 nucleotides are TGCGCCAGCAGCTCTGGAGCCGGGAGCTCTGGAAACACCATATATTTT.

V gene TRBV2 combines with J gene TRBJ1-5; a weak D match, TRBD1 (6 bases). V lost 3 bases and J lost 3, with 9 bases in between. The germline gives CDR1 SNHLY, CDR2 FYNNEI. CDR3 length: 14 amino acids. Here the CDR3 reads CASSETGFNQPQHF. The CDR3 nucleotides are TGTGCCAGCAGTGAGACAGGTTTCAATCAGCCCCAGCATTTT.

V gene TRBV9 combines with J gene TRBJ1-2, with 7 bases matching TRBD1. Germline CDR1 SGDLS, CDR2 YYNGEE. The CDR3 totals 17 residues. Trimming removed 0 bases from V and 5 bases from J; junction bases left unmatched: 13. The CDR3 is CASSVATGGDSRYGYTF. The CDR3 region has the DNA TGTGCCAGCAGCGTAGCTACGGGTGGGGACAGTAGGTATGGCTACACCTTC.

The chain recombines TRBV7-2 with TRBJ2-3; 8 bases are a match to TRBD2. From germline, CDR1 is SGHTA and CDR2 FQGNSA. CDR3 size: 15 residues. V lost 3 bases to trimming and J lost 4 bases; unmatched junction nucleotides: 6. CDR3 in amino acids: CASSFQRGRADTQYF. Written as DNA, the CDR3 is TGTGCCAGCAGCTTTCAGCGGGGGAGGGCAGATACGCAGTATTTT.

The V call is TRBV6-5, the J call TRBJ1-5, with 7 nucleotides matching TRBD1. The CDR3 totals 14 residues. The V and J ends lost 6 bases and 0 bases, in that order; junction bases with no gene match: 2. Germline V gene lookup returns CDR1 MNHEY and CDR2 SVGAGI. The CDR3 sequence is CASSRDSSNQPQHF. CDR3 nucleotides: TGTGCCAGCAGCCGGGACAGTAGCAATCAGCCCCAGCATTTT.

V and J are TRBV11-2 and TRBJ2-2; D possibly corresponds to TRBD1 (6 bases). Germline V CDR1 and CDR2: SGHAT, FQNNGV. The CDR3 runs to 13 residues. V was shortened by 5 bases and J by 6 bases, with 10 bases between the two germline ends. This chain's CDR3 is CASSHRDAGELFF. The CDR3 DNA is TGTGCCAGCAGCCACAGGGACGCCGGGGAGCTGTTTTTT.